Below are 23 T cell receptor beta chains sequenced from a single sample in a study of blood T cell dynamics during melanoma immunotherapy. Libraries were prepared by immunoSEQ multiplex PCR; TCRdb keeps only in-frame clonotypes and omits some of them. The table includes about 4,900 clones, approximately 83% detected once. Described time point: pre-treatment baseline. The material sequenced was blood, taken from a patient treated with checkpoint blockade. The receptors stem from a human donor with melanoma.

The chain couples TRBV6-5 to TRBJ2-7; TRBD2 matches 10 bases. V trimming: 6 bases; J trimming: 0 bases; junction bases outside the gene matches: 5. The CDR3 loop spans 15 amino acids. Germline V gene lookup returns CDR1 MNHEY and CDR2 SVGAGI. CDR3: CASSPGLADSYEQYF. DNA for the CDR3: TGTGCCAGCAGCCCCGGACTAGCGGACTCCTACGAGCAGTACTTC.

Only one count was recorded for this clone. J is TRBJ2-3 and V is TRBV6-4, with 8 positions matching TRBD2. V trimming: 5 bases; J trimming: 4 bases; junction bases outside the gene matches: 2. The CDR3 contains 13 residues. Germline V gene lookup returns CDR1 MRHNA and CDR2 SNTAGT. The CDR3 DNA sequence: TGTGCCAGCAGTCGGCGGGAGGCAGATACGCAGTATTTT. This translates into CASSRREADTQYF.

CDR3 sequence: CASSPPLFTDTQYF. For the CDR3, the DNA is TGTGCCAGCTCACCACCGCTCTTCACAGATACGCAGTATTTT. This chain connects TRBV18 to TRBJ2-3, with D hard to call. Germline V gene lookup returns CDR1 KGHSH and CDR2 LQKENI. The CDR3 totals 14 residues. V lost 0 bases to trimming and J lost 2 bases, with 6 bases between them.

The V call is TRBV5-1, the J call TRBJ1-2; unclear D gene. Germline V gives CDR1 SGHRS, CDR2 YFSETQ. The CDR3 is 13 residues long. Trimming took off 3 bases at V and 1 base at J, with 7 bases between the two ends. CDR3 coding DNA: TGCGCCAGCAGCTCGGACGTTAACTATGGCTACACCTTC. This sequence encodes CASSSDVNYGYTF.

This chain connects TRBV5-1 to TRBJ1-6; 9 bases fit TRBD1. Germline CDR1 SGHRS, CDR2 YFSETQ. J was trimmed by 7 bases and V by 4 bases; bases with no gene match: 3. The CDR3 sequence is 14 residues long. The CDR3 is CASSAGQGNSPLHF. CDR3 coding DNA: TGCGCCAGCAGCGCAGGACAGGGGAATTCACCCCTCCACTTT.

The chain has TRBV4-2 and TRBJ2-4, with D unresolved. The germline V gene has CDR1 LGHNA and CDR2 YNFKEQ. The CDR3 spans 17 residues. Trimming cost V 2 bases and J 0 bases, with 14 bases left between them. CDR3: CASSQKREGEAKNIQYF. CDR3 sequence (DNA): TGTGCCAGCAGCCAAAAAAGGGAAGGCGAAGCCAAAAACATTCAGTACTTC.

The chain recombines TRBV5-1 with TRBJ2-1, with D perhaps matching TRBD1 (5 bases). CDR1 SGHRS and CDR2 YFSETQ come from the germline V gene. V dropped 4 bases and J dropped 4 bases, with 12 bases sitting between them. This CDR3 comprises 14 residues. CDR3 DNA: TGCGCCAGCAGCCCCGACAGAGAATACAATGAGCAGTTCTTC. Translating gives CASSPDREYNEQFF.

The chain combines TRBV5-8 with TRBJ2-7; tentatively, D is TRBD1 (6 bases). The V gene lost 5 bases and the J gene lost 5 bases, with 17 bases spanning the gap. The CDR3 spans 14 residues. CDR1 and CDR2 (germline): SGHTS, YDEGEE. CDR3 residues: CASRRDTQGDEQYF. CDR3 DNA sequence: TGTGCCAGCAGACGGGACACCCAAGGGGACGAGCAGTACTTC.

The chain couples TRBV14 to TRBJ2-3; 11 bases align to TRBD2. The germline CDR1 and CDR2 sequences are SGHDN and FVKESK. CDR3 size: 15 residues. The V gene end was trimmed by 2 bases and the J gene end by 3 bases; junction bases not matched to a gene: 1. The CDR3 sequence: CASSQRTSGTDTQYF. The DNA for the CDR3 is TGTGCCAGCAGCCAAAGGACTAGCGGGACAGATACGCAGTATTTT. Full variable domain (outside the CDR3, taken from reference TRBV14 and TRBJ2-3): EAGVTQFPSHSVIEKGQTVTLRCDPISGHDNLYWYRRVMGKEIKFLLHFVKESKQDESGMPNNRFLAERTGGTYSTLKVQPAELEDSGVYFCASSQRTSGTDTQYFGPGTRLTVL.

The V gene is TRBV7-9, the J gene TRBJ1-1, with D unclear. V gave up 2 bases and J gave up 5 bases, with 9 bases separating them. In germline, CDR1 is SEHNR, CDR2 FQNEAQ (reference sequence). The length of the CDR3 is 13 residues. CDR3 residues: CASSLPGRTEAFF. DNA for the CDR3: TGTGCCAGCAGCTTACCTGGGCGGACTGAAGCTTTCTTT.

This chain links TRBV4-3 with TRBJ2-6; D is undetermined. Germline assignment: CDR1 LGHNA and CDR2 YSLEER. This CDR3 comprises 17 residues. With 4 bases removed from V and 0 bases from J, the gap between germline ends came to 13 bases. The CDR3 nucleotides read TGCGCCAGCAGCCCCCTATTAGATTTCTCTGGGGCCAACGTCCTGACTTTC. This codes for CASSPLLDFSGANVLTF.

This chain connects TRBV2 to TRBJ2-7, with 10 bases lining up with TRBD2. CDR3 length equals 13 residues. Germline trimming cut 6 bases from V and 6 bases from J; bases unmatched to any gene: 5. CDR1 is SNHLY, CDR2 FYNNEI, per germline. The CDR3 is CASSLSGRAEQYF. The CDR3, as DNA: TGTGCCAGCAGCCTCAGCGGGAGGGCCGAGCAGTACTTC. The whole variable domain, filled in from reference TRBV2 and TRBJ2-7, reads EPEVTQTPSHQVTQMGQEVILRCVPISNHLYFYWYRQILGQKVEFLVSFYNNEISEKSEIFDDQFSVERPDGSNFTLKIRSTKLEDSAMYFCASSLSGRAEQYFGPGTRLTVT.

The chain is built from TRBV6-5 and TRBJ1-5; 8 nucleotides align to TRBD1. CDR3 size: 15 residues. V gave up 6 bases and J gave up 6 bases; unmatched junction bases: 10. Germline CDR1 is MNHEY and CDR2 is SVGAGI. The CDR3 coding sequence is TGTGCCAGCAGCACCCAAGGACAGGGCAGTCAGCCCCAGCATTTT. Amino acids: CASSTQGQGSQPQHF.

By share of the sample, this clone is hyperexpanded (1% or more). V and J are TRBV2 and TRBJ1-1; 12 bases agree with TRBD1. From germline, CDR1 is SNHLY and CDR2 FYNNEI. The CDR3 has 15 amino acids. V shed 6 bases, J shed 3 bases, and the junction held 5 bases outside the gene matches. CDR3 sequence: CASRGQGASDTEAFF. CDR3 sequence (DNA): TGTGCCAGCAGGGGACAGGGGGCTTCAGACACTGAAGCTTTCTTT.

The CDR3 DNA reads TGTGCCAGCAGCCAGGGGTGGCAAGAGACCCAGTACTTC. This codes for CASSQGWQETQYF. V is TRBV7-2 and J is TRBJ2-5, with a weak D call TRBD1 (6 bases). The V end lost 5 bases, the J end lost 2 bases, and 9 bases lay between the germline ends. This CDR3 is 13 amino acids long. CDR1 and CDR2 from the germline V gene are SGHTA and FQGNSA.

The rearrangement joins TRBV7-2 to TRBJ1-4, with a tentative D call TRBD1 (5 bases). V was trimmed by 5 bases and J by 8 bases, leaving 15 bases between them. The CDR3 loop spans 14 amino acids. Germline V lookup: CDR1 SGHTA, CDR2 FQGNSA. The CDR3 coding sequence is TGTGCCAGCAGCCTGATCTCGGGACGGGAAAAACTGTTTTTT. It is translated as CASSLISGREKLFF.

The CDR3 DNA sequence: TGCGCCAGCAGCCTGGGGTCCGGTCTTGGCGAGCAGTACTTC. Its protein is CASSLGSGLGEQYF. This chain connects TRBV4-1 to TRBJ2-7, with no clear D. This CDR3 has 14 residues. Trimming pared 4 bases from V and 6 bases from J, leaving 16 bases between. CDR1 MGHRA and CDR2 YSYEKL come from the germline V gene.

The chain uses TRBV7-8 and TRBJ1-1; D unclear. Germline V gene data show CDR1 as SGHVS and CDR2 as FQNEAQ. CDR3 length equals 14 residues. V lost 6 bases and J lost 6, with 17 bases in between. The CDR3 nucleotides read TGTGCCAGCAGAAAATTGGGGTTCGGCGCTGAAGCTTTCTTT. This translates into CASRKLGFGAEAFF.

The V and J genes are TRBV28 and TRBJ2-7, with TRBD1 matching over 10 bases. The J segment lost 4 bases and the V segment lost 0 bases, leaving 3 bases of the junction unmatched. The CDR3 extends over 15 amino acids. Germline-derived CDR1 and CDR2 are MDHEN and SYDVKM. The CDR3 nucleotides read TGTGCCAGCAGTTTATGGGGGACAGGGGAATACGAGCAGTACTTC. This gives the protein CASSLWGTGEYEQYF.

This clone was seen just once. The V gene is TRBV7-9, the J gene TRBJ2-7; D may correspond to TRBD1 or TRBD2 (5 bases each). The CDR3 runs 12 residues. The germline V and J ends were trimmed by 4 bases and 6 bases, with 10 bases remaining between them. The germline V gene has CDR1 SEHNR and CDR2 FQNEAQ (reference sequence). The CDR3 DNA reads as TGTGCCAGCAGCTGGGACCGTTCCGAGCAGTACTTC. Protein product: CASSWDRSEQYF. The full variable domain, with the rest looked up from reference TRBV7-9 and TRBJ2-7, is DTGVSQNPRHKITKRGQNVTFRCDPISEHNRLYWYRQTLGQGPEFLTYFQNEAQLEKSRLLSDRFSAERPKGSFSTLEIQRTEQGDSAMYLCASSWDRSEQYFGPGTRLTVT.

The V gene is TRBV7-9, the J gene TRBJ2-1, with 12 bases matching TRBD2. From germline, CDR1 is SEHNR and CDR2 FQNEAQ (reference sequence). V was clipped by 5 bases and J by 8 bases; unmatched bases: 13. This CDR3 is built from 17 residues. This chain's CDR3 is CASSPPRTSGESHEQFF. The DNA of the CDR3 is TGTGCCAGCAGCCCGCCAAGGACTAGCGGGGAAAGTCATGAGCAGTTCTTC.

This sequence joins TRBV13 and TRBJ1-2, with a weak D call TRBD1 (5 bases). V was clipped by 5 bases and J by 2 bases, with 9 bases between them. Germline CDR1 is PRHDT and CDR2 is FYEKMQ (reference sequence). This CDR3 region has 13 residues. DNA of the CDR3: TGTGCCAGCAGCACGACAGCAAACTATGGCTACACCTTC. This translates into CASSTTANYGYTF. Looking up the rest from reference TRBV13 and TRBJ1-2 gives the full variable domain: AAGVIQSPRHLIKEKRETATLKCYPIPRHDTVYWYQQGPGQDPQFLISFYEKMQSDKGSIPDRFSAQQFSDYHSELNMSSLELGDSALYFCASSTTANYGYTFGSGTRLTVV.

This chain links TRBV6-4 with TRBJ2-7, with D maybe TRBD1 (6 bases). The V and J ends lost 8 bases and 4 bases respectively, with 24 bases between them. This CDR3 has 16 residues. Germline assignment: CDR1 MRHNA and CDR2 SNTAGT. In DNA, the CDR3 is TGTGCCAGCTACGCTACAAGACAGGCAACGTATTACGAGCAGTACTTC. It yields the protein CASYATRQATYYEQYF.